This T cell receptor beta chain was retrieved from a study of cytomegalovirus exposure and HLA in healthy donors. The primer mix had 60 Vbeta and 13 Jbeta primers. The protocol was immunoSEQ multiplex PCR, while the TCRdb copy is restricted to in-frame clones and leaves out a portion. The profile shows some 250,000 clones, roughly 82% of them singletons. The sequenced sample consisted of PBMCs. The origin of this receptor is a woman in her thirties or forties in good health and CMV-seropositive.

DNA of the CDR3: TGTGCCAGCAGCGTAACTGGGACAGCCTACAATGAGCAGTTCTTC. Its translation is CASSVTGTAYNEQFF. The chain uses TRBV9 and TRBJ2-1; TRBD1 agrees at 7 bases. V shed 1 base, J shed 2 bases, and the junction held 3 bases outside the gene matches. The CDR3 is 15 residues long. CDR1 and CDR2 (germline): SGDLS, YYNGEE.